The subject of this entry is one T cell receptor (beta chain). The germline gene is not matched at one end of the junction; a read error may be the cause. The source of the sample is a study of OX40 agonist ivuxolimab in advanced cancers. Libraries were prepared by immunoSEQ multiplex PCR; TCRdb keeps only in-frame clonotypes and omits some of them. The sample has more than 70,000 clones; 75% to 95% are singletons. Germline CDR1 and CDR2: SGHTA and FQGNSA. The CDR3 is 15 residues long. Enrollment shut out patients with autoimmune disease history or systemic immunosuppression. The chain has TRBV7-2 and TRBJ2-1, with D perhaps TRBD1 or TRBD2 (5 bases each). The clonotype was recovered from an adult with an advanced solid tumor such as melanoma, head and neck, liver or kidney cancer. This specimen was CD4+ or CD8+ T cells sorted from blood, taken in a trial of the OX40 agonist ivuxolimab. CDR3 in DNA: TGTGCCAACAGCCAACGTGAGGGGTCCTACAATGAGCAGTTCTTC. It encodes CANSQREGSYNEQFF. The whole variable domain, filled in from reference TRBV7-2 and TRBJ2-1, reads GAGVSQSPSNKVTEKGKDVELRCDPISGHTALYWYRQSLGQGLEFLIYFQGNSAPDKSGLPSDRFSAERTGGSVSTLTIQRTQQEDSAVYLCANSQREGSYNEQFFGPGTRLTVL.